One sample yielded the 30 T cell receptor beta chains listed below, sequenced in a study of shared clonotypes between healthy human individuals. TCRdb's copy holds only in-frame clones and misses some; the assay was immunoSEQ multiplex PCR. The data contain 75,000 to 100,000 clones, 40% to 55% of them seen just once; the ten biggest clones take up over 12%. The sample consisted of PBMCs. The source is a woman in her forties in good health. Some clones in this sample may be carry-over from other donors' samples.

This clone was recorded many times. This chain uses TRBV28 with TRBJ1-1; weak D call: TRBD1 (6 bases). Trimming removed 1 base from V and 6 bases from J, with 15 bases in between. The CDR3 runs to 15 residues. The V gene's germline CDR1 is MDHEN and CDR2 SYDVKM. The CDR3 region is CASSLSGGGEAEAFF. CDR3 nucleotides: TGTGCCAGCAGTTTATCCGGAGGGGGTGAGGCTGAAGCTTTCTTT.

This clone was counted many times. The gene calls are TRBV5-1 and TRBJ2-7, with 7 nucleotides matching TRBD1. The J segment lost 4 bases and the V segment lost 3 bases, leaving 4 bases of the junction unmatched. Germline V gene lookup returns CDR1 SGHRS and CDR2 YFSETQ. CDR3 length: 13 amino acids. The CDR3 DNA follows: TGCGCCAGCAGCTCTTCAGGGGGTTACGAGCAGTACTTC. Its protein product is CASSSSGGYEQYF. The full variable domain, with the rest looked up from reference TRBV5-1 and TRBJ2-7, is KAGVTQTPRYLIKTRGQQVTLSCSPISGHRSVSWYQQTPGQGLQFLFEYFSETQRNKGNFPGRFSGRQFSNSRSEMNVSTLELGDSALYLCASSSSGGYEQYFGPGTRLTVT.

Ten or more counts support this clone. This chain joins TRBV6-1 and TRBJ1-2; D is unresolved. CDR1 and CDR2 from the germline V gene are MNHNS and SASEGT. Trimming shortened V by 3 bases and J by 6 bases, and 8 bases separated the two germline ends. There are 12 residues in the CDR3. CDR3 nucleotides: TGTGCCAGCAGTGAGGGTATCGATGGCTACACCTTC. As protein: CASSEGIDGYTF.

This chain connects TRBV29-1 to TRBJ2-5; D gene uncertain. The end of the DNA is better explained by TRBJ2-7, so the J call may be wrong. Per the germline V gene, CDR1 is SQVTM and CDR2 is ANQGSEA. This CDR3 has 13 amino acids. This CDR3 is CSVALDTSYEQYF. In DNA, the CDR3 is TGCAGCGTTGCCCTCGACACCTCCTACGAGCAGTACTTC.

The chain combines TRBV27 with TRBJ1-1, with D unclear. This CDR3 has 13 amino acids. V shed 6 bases and J shed 0 bases, with 8 bases lying between them. Germline CDR1 is MNHEY and CDR2 is SMNVEV (reference sequence). The CDR3 DNA reads TGTGCCAGCAGGAACAACATGAACACTGAAGCTTTCTTT. Translating it yields CASRNNMNTEAFF.

This clone was counted ten times or more. This sequence joins TRBV30 and TRBJ2-4; TRBD1 might be the D (6 bases). This CDR3 region has 13 residues. Trimming took off 5 bases at V and 8 bases at J, with 16 bases between the two ends. Germline lookup yields CDR1 GTSNPN and CDR2 SVGIG (reference sequence). The CDR3, as DNA: TGTGCCTGGGGACCCGGGACACCGGACATTCAGTACTTC. Translating gives CAWGPGTPDIQYF.

This clone has a count of ten or more. The chain joins TRBV9 to TRBJ2-5; TRBD1 might be the D (5 bases). Trimming took off 0 bases at V and 5 bases at J, with 17 bases between the two ends. CDR3 length: 16 residues. Per the germline V gene, CDR1 is SGDLS and CDR2 is YYNGEE. The chain's CDR3 is CASSVGSGSALETQYF. The CDR3 DNA reads as TGTGCCAGCAGCGTAGGGTCAGGGTCCGCGCTTGAGACCCAGTACTTC.

This chain links TRBV5-5 with TRBJ2-2, with 7 bases fitting TRBD1. CDR3 length equals 15 residues. The trim removed 4 bases at V and 8 bases at J, leaving 11 bases unmatched. CDR1 SGHKS and CDR2 YYEKEE come from the germline V gene (reference sequence). CDR3 in amino acids: CASSIRDSAHGELFF. The CDR3 nucleotides are TGTGCCAGCAGCATACGGGACAGTGCCCATGGGGAGCTGTTTTTT.

This clone appeared many times. This chain's CDR3 is CASSQGQIQETQYF. For the CDR3, the DNA is TGTGCCAGCAGCCAGGGACAGATCCAAGAGACCCAGTACTTC. V usage is TRBV5-8 and J usage is TRBJ2-5; 7 bases agree with TRBD1. Germline V CDR1 and CDR2: SGHTS, YDEGEE. Germline trimming cut 4 bases from V and 1 base from J; bases unmatched to any gene: 4. CDR3 length: 14 amino acids.

Details on this clone: One end of the junction is discordant with germline, which a read error may explain. V is TRBV29-1 and J is TRBJ2-5; the match to TRBD2 covers 9 bases. Germline V gives CDR1 SQVTM, CDR2 ANQGSEA. The CDR3 spans 14 residues. CDR3 coding DNA: TGCAGCGTTGATGGAGGGACTAGCTTGGAGACCCGGTACTTC. Translated, it gives CSVDGGTSLETRYF.

This clone has at least ten counts. The chain combines TRBV30 with TRBJ1-1; a weak D match, TRBD1 (5 bases). The V gene's germline CDR1 is GTSNPN and CDR2 SVGIG (reference sequence). This CDR3 is built from 14 residues. CDR3: CARDSVPPNTEAFF. The CDR3 DNA reads TGTGCTCGTGACAGCGTACCTCCAAACACTGAAGCTTTCTTT.

Worth noting for this clone: This sequence may be a read error, since a much larger clone differs from it by one base. The genes are TRBV7-6 and TRBJ2-7; D uncertain. The CDR3 runs 13 residues. Germline CDR1 reads SGHVS; CDR2 reads FNYEAQ. V dropped 1 base and J dropped 3 bases, with 7 bases sitting between them. In DNA, the CDR3 is TGTGCCAGCAGCTTAGTAAGTTTCTACGAGCAGTACTTC. This gives the protein CASSLVSFYEQYF.

The chain joins TRBV6-6 to TRBJ1-6, with 8 bases fitting TRBD1. Unmatched junction bases numbered 10, after V lost 6 bases and J lost 9 bases. This CDR3 has 15 amino acids. Germline V CDR1 and CDR2: MNHNY, SVGAGI (reference sequence). For the CDR3, the DNA is TGTGCCAGCAGGACACAGGGGGTAGCGGTTTCACCCCTCCACTTT. This codes for CASRTQGVAVSPLHF.

This clone was counted between two and nine times. This rearrangement joins TRBV5-1 to TRBJ2-5; 8 nucleotides align to TRBD1. The DNA end lines up better with TRBJ2-7; the J call may be wrong. The CDR3 consists of 16 residues. Per the germline V gene, CDR1 is SGHRS and CDR2 is YFSETQ. CDR3 bases: TGCGCCAGCAGCTTGGCCGGGACAGGAAACCTCTACGAGCAGTACTTC. This sequence encodes CASSLAGTGNLYEQYF.

The chain recombines TRBV9 with TRBJ2-5; 10 bases are a match to TRBD2. The CDR3 loop spans 13 amino acids. Losses at the gene ends were 5 bases for V and 4 bases for J; bases not matched to a gene: 2. Germline V gene sequence: CDR1 SGDLS, CDR2 YYNGEE. The CDR3 sequence: CASSLAGGETQYF. CDR3 nucleotide sequence: TGTGCCAGCAGTTTAGCGGGAGGAGAGACCCAGTACTTC.

The chain recombines TRBV18 with TRBJ2-5, with unresolved D. The CDR3 is 12 residues long. Trimming cost V 4 bases and J 11 bases, with 14 bases left between them. The germline V gene has CDR1 KGHSH and CDR2 LQKENI. CDR3 nucleotide sequence: TGTGCCAGCTCACTGTCATCCGCTGAGCAGTACTTC. Translation: CASSLSSAEQYF.

This clone was picked up a small number of times. The chain recombines TRBV30 with TRBJ2-7; D is perhaps TRBD1 or TRBD2 (5 bases each). Germline V gene lookup returns CDR1 GTSNPN and CDR2 SVGIG (reference sequence). The length of the CDR3 is 16 residues. Trimming shortened V by 0 bases and J by 6 bases, and 21 bases separated the two germline ends. CDR3 protein: CAWSVPPGRVTCEQYF. DNA for the CDR3: TGTGCCTGGAGTGTACCCCCGGGGCGCGTCACCTGCGAGCAGTACTTC. Full variable domain (remainder filled in from reference TRBV30 and TRBJ2-7): SQTIHQWPATLVQPVGSPLSLECTVEGTSNPNLYWYRQAAGRGLQLLFYSVGIGQISSEVPQNLSASRPQDRQFILSSKKLLLSDSGFYLCAWSVPPGRVTCEQYFGPGTRLTVT.

This clone occurred many times. This chain uses TRBV29-1 with TRBJ1-1, with no clear D. Germline V gene lookup returns CDR1 SQVTM and CDR2 ANQGSEA. Trimming shortened V by 6 bases and J by 0 bases, and 11 bases separated the two germline ends. There are 13 residues in the CDR3. CDR3 loop: CSVDGQLNTEAFF. The CDR3 region has the DNA TGCAGCGTGGACGGGCAATTGAACACTGAAGCTTTCTTT.

This clone has at least ten counts. The chain combines TRBV9 with TRBJ2-1; the match to TRBD2 covers 9 bases. Germline assignment: CDR1 SGDLS and CDR2 YYNGEE. The V and J ends lost 3 bases and 9 bases, in that order; junction bases with no gene match: 4. The CDR3 sequence is 13 residues long. The CDR3 loop reads CASSEGLAVEQFF. The CDR3 DNA reads TGTGCCAGCAGCGAGGGACTAGCAGTTGAGCAGTTCTTC.

Many counts were recorded for this clone. In the same sample, other DNA sequences code for this CDR3. The CDR3 region is CAWGLGRVFQETQYF. CDR3 coding DNA: TGTGCCTGGGGGTTGGGCAGGGTTTTCCAAGAGACCCAGTACTTC. The chain employs TRBV30 and TRBJ2-5; tentative D call: TRBD1 (5 bases). Trimming cost V 5 bases and J 1 base, with 17 bases left between them. The length of the CDR3 is 15 residues. Germline assignment: CDR1 GTSNPN and CDR2 SVGIG (reference sequence).

There are a few counts of this clone. This chain joins TRBV19 and TRBJ1-4; weak D call: TRBD1 (6 bases). The CDR3 spans 13 residues. With 5 bases removed from V and 8 bases from J, the gap between germline ends came to 12 bases. Per the germline V gene, CDR1 is LNHDA and CDR2 is SQIVND (reference sequence). CDR3 bases: TGTGCCAGTAGTCTTGCAGGGGCGGAAAAACTGTTTTTT. Its protein product is CASSLAGAEKLFF.

This clone was detected once. This sequence joins TRBV18 and TRBJ1-1; D is unclear. Germline assignment: CDR1 KGHSH and CDR2 LQKENI. The V end was cut by 3 bases, the J end by 0 bases, with 11 bases between. The CDR3 contains 15 residues. CDR3 DNA: TGTGCCAGCTCACCTTTGGAAGCAATGAACACTGAAGCTTTCTTT. It encodes CASSPLEAMNTEAFF.

Many counts were recorded for this clone. The chain employs TRBV4-2 and TRBJ2-3, with 11 bases matching TRBD2. This CDR3 has 14 residues. The trim removed 7 bases at V and 3 bases at J, leaving 3 bases unmatched. Germline CDR1 LGHNA, CDR2 YNFKEQ. CDR3 sequence reads: CASKLAGDTDTQYF. The CDR3 nucleotides read TGTGCCAGCAAACTAGCGGGAGATACAGATACGCAGTATTTT.

In this sample, this clone turned up a few times. This chain links TRBV5-1 with TRBJ2-5; tentatively, D is TRBD1 (5 bases). The end of the DNA fits TRBJ2-7 better, so the J call may be wrong. CDR1 and CDR2 (germline): SGHRS, YFSETQ. The CDR3 loop spans 12 amino acids. This CDR3 is CASGSGAYEQYF. The CDR3 nucleotides read TGCGCCAGCGGATCTGGGGCGTACGAGCAGTACTTC.

There are a few counts of this clone. The genes are TRBV27 and TRBJ2-7; 7 nucleotides agree with TRBD1. This CDR3 comprises 18 residues. Germline trimming cut 6 bases from V and 0 bases from J; bases unmatched to any gene: 17. The germline CDR1 and CDR2 sequences are MNHEY and SMNVEV (reference sequence). The CDR3, as DNA: TGTGCCAGCAGCCGTTATGGGATCACGGGACAGACCTCCTACGAGCAGTACTTC. This sequence encodes CASSRYGITGQTSYEQYF.

This clone was observed a handful of times. V gene TRBV9 combines with J gene TRBJ2-7; the D call may be TRBD1 or TRBD2 (5 bases each). The CDR3 contains 13 residues. Germline V lookup: CDR1 SGDLS, CDR2 YYNGEE. The V gene lost 3 bases and the J gene lost 7 bases, with 14 bases spanning the gap. CDR3 sequence (DNA): TGTGCCAGCAGCGAGGGGACCGAGGGAGAGCAGTACTTC. Encoded protein: CASSEGTEGEQYF. The full variable domain, rest sourced from reference TRBV9 and TRBJ2-7, is DSGVTQTPKHLITATGQRVTLRCSPRSGDLSVYWYQQSLDQGLQFLIQYYNGEERAKGNILERFSAQQFPDLHSELNLSSLELGDSALYFCASSEGTEGEQYFGPGTRLTVT.

The chain joins TRBV7-9 to TRBJ2-7; a possible D gene is TRBD1 (5 bases). V shed 1 base and J shed 4 bases, with 14 bases lying between them. The CDR3 runs 15 residues. Per germline, CDR1 SEHNR and CDR2 FQNEAQ (reference sequence). CDR3 bases: TGTGCCAGCAGCTTAGAGGGGTCGTATGTATACGAGCAGTACTTC. Residues: CASSLEGSYVYEQYF.

This clone was seen ten or more times. This sample includes further DNA sequences coding for the same CDR3. This CDR3 reads CAWSPSRGDIGELFF. The CDR3 bases are TGTGCCTGGAGCCCCTCCCGCGGGGATATCGGGGAGCTGTTTTTT. The chain employs TRBV30 and TRBJ2-2, with D perhaps matching TRBD2 (6 bases). This CDR3 comprises 15 residues. V was clipped by 3 bases and J by 7 bases, with 18 bases between them. Germline loops: CDR1 GTSNPN, CDR2 SVGIG (reference sequence).

This clone was seen a few times. The genes are TRBV5-1 and TRBJ2-3, with D possibly TRBD2 on 7 matching bases. Trimming took 0 bases from V and 9 from J, leaving 11 bases between them. The CDR3 covers 13 residues. Germline-derived CDR1 and CDR2 are SGHRS and YFSETQ. The CDR3 loop reads CASSLDREGTQYF. The CDR3 DNA is TGCGCCAGCAGCTTGGACAGGGAGGGAACGCAGTATTTT.

The chain is built from TRBV6-1 and TRBJ2-7, with 14 bases identical to TRBD2. This CDR3 spans 17 amino acids. Unmatched junction bases numbered 11, after V lost 3 bases and J lost 7 bases. Looked up from germline, CDR1 is MNHNS and CDR2 is SASEGT. CDR3 nucleotides: TGTGCCAGCAGTGAGGGACTAGCGGGAGCCCCCTCCGGAGAGCAGTACTTC. Its translation is CASSEGLAGAPSGEQYF.